Listed here is a single T cell receptor beta chain. The sample comes from a study of blood T cell repertoires in COVID-19. Background on the study: The samples span acute and convalescent COVID-19 from the United States, Italy and Spain.

Germline V gene lookup returns CDR1 LGHDT and CDR2 YNNKEL (reference sequence). This CDR3 comprises 15 residues. V gave up 1 base and J gave up 1 base, with 11 bases separating them. Libraries were prepared by immunoSEQ multiplex PCR; TCRdb keeps only in-frame clonotypes and omits some of them. This sample has some 300,000 clones, with around 92% found just once. This clonotype was obtained from a woman aged 25-40 years who had recovered from COVID-19. V and J are TRBV3-1 (or the pseudogene TRBV3-2) and TRBJ2-7; D is undetermined. Sequencing was carried out using PBMCs or T cells enriched from blood (not recorded which). This chain's CDR3 is CASSQVVGGSYEQYF. The CDR3 region has the DNA TGTGCCAGCAGCCAAGTTGTAGGCGGATCCTACGAGCAGTACTTC.